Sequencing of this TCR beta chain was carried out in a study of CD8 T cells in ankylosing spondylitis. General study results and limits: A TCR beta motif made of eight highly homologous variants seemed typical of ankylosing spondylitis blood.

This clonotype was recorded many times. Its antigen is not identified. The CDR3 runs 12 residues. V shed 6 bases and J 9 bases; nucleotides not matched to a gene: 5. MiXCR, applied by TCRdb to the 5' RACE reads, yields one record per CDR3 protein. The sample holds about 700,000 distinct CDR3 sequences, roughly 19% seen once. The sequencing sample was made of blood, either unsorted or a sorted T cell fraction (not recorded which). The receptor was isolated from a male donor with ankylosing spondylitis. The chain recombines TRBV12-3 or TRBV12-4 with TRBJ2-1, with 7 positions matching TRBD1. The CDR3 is CASSRGTAEQFF. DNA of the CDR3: TGTGCCAGCAGCCGAGGGACAGCTGAGCAGTTCTTC.